What follows describes a single TCR beta chain. Described time point: 2015-2016 season, 7 days after influenza vaccination. In germline, CDR1 is LNHNV, CDR2 YYDKDF (reference sequence). The CDR3 spans 16 residues. Trimming removed 0 bases at V and 2 bases at J, with 12 bases between. The data were taken from a study of follicular helper T cells after annual influenza vaccination. Assay used: immunoSEQ multiplex PCR; TCRdb lists only in-frame clones, some missing. This table holds roughly 1,100 clones, 80% to 90% found once. V usage is TRBV15 and J usage is TRBJ2-3, with a possible D match to TRBD2 (6 bases). This sequence originates from an adult who received the influenza vaccine. Sequencing was performed on CXCR5+ CD38- circulating T follicular helper cells from blood, taken 7 days after influenza vaccination. Noted subset: circulating Tfh, non-naive CD4+CXCR5+PD-1+ (ICOS+CD38+ or ICOS-CD38-). CDR3 amino acids: CATSRDGGAVTDTQYF. The CDR3 region has the DNA TGTGCCACCAGCAGAGATGGCGGGGCGGTCACAGATACGCAGTATTTT.